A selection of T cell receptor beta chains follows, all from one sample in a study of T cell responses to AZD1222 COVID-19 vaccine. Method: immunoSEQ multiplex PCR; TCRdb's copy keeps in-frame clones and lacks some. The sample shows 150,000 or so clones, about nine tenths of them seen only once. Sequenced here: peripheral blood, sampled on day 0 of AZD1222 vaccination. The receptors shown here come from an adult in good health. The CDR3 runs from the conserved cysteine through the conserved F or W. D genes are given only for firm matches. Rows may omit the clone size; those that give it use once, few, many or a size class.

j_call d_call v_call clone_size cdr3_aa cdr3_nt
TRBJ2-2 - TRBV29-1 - CSVVSPNTGELFF TGCAGCGTTGTATCACCGAACACCGGGGAGCTGTTTTTT
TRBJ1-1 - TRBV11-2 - CASAGWNTEAFF TGTGCCAGCGCAGGATGGAACACTGAAGCTTTCTTT
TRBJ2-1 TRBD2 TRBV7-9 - CASSLRVAGGYNEQFF TGTGCCAGCAGCTTAAGGGTAGCGGGGGGGTACAATGAGCAGTTCTTC
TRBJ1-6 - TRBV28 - CASSLGGNSPLHF TGTGCCAGCAGTTTGGGAGGCAATTCACCCCTCCACTTT
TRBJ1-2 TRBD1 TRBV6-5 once CASSTGGNYGYTF TGTGCCAGCAGTACAGGGGGCAACTATGGCTACACCTTC
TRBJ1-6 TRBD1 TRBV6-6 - CASSYSGTDNSPLHF TGTGCCAGCAGTTACTCGGGGACAGATAATTCACCCCTCCACTTT
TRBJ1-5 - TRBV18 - CASSPQAQDQPQHF TGTGCCAGCTCACCGCAGGCTCAAGATCAGCCCCAGCATTTT
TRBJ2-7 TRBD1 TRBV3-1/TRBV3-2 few CASSQSFRQGWVYEQYF TGTGCCAGCAGCCAATCCTTCAGACAGGGGTGGGTTTACGAGCAGTACTTC
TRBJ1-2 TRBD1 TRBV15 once CATSRGQGNYGYTF TGTGCCACCAGCAGAGGACAGGGAAACTATGGCTACACCTTC
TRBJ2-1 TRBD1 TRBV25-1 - CASTTGTGLRNEQFF TGTGCCAGCACGACCGGGACAGGGTTGCGGAATGAGCAGTTCTTC
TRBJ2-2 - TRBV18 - CASSPRQINTGELFF TGTGCCAGCTCACCACGACAGATCAACACCGGGGAGCTGTTTTTT
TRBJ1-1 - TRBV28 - CASSGGRTEAFF TGTGCCAGCAGCGGGGGGCGAACTGAAGCTTTCTTT
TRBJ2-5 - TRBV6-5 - CASSMGPGGTQYF TGTGCCAGCAGCATGGGCCCAGGAGGGACCCAGTACTTC
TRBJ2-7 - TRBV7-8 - CASSLSYQLYEQYF TGTGCCAGCAGCTTAAGCTACCAGCTCTACGAGCAGTACTTC
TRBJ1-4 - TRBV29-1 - CSVELGGEGRNEKLFF TGCAGCGTTGAGTTGGGTGGGGAGGGGCGGAATGAAAAACTGTTTTTT
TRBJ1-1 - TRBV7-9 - CASRPQGWTEAFF TGTGCCAGCAGGCCCCAGGGGTGGACTGAAGCTTTCTTT
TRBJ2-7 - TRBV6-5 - CASREPIVRREQYF TGTGCCAGCAGGGAGCCCATAGTTAGACGCGAGCAGTACTTC
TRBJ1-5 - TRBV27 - CASRSYSNQPQHF TGTGCCAGCAGGAGTTATAGCAATCAGCCCCAGCATTTT
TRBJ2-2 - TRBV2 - CASRGTTHTGELFF TGTGCCAGTCGGGGGACAACGCATACCGGGGAGCTGTTTTTT
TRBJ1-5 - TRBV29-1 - CSLQSSSNQPQHF TGCAGTCTTCAAAGCAGCAGCAATCAGCCCCAGCATTTT
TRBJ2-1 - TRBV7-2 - CASSFIKGNEQFF TGTGCCAGCAGCTTTATTAAGGGCAATGAGCAGTTCTTC
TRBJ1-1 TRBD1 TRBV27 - CASSSRTGNTEAFF TGTGCCAGCAGTTCTCGGACAGGGAACACTGAAGCTTTCTTT
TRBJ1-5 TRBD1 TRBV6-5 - CASNRDRGRQPQHF TGTGCCAGCAACCGGGACAGGGGGAGACAGCCCCAGCATTTT
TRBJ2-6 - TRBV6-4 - CASSATGWGTGANVLTF TGTGCCAGCAGTGCAACAGGGTGGGGCACTGGGGCCAACGTCCTGACTTTC
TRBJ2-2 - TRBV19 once CASSIGSTGELFF TGTGCCAGTAGTATAGGGAGTACCGGGGAGCTGTTTTTT
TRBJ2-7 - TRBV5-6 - CASSSLGDPYEQYF TGTGCCAGCAGCTCCCTTGGAGACCCCTACGAGCAGTACTTC
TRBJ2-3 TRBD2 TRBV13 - CASSLASGVTDTQYF TGTGCCAGCAGCTTAGCTAGCGGGGTCACAGATACGCAGTATTTT
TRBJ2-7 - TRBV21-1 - CASSKALLKASGGPYEQYF TGTGCCAGCAGCAAAGCGCTTTTAAAGGCTAGCGGGGGACCCTACGAGCAGTACTTC
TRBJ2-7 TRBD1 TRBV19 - CASSNPGTGESYEQYF TGTGCCAGTAGTAACCCCGGGACAGGCGAATCCTACGAGCAGTACTTC
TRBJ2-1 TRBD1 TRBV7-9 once CASSFGQGVVYNEQFF TGTGCCAGCAGCTTCGGACAGGGGGTTGTCTACAATGAGCAGTTCTTC
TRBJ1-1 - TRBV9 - CASSVGVGGTEAFF TGTGCCAGCAGCGTAGGGGTTGGGGGCACTGAAGCTTTCTTT
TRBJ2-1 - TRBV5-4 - CASSLQPTGTGYNEQFF TGTGCCAGCAGCCTCCAACCCACAGGGACGGGGTACAATGAGCAGTTCTTC
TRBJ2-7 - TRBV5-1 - CASSFRGGQREQYF TGCGCCAGCAGCTTCCGAGGGGGGCAGCGGGAGCAGTACTTC
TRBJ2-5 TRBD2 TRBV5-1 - CASSFLAGEQETQYF TGCGCCAGCAGCTTTCTAGCGGGGGAACAAGAGACCCAGTACTTC
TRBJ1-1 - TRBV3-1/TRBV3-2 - CASSQDRRKEAFF TGTGCCAGCAGCCAAGACCGGAGGAAAGAAGCTTTCTTT
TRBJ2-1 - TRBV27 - CASSFVGGGNEQFF TGTGCCAGCAGTTTCGTCGGAGGTGGCAATGAGCAGTTCTTC
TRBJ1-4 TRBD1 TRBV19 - CASSIDGTGMREKLFF TGTGCCAGTAGTATTGACGGGACAGGGATGCGAGAAAAACTGTTTTTT
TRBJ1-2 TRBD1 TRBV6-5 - CASSYLTGIRTNGYTF TGTGCCAGCAGTTACTTGACAGGGATTCGTACGAATGGCTACACCTTC
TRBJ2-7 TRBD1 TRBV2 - CASSEDRALAYEQYF TGTGCCAGCAGTGAGGACAGGGCTCTCGCCTACGAGCAGTACTTC
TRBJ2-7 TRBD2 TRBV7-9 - CASSSSGGYYEQYF TGTGCCAGCAGCTCGAGCGGGGGGTACTACGAGCAGTACTTC
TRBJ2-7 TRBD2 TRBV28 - CASSLGGSSLTYEQYF TGTGCCAGCAGTTTGGGGGGGTCAAGTTTGACCTACGAGCAGTACTTC
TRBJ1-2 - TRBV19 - CASSKGTHNYGYTF TGTGCCAGTAGTAAAGGGACACACAACTATGGCTACACCTTC
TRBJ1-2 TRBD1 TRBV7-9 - CASSSWTGGKDYGYTF TGTGCCAGCAGCTCTTGGACAGGGGGGAAGGACTATGGCTACACCTTC
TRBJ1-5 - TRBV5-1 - CASSFDPGSYDQPQHF TGCGCCAGCAGCTTCGATCCGGGATCCTACGATCAGCCCCAGCATTTT
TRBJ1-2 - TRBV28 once CASSPRSWGGYTF TGTGCCAGCAGTCCCAGGTCGTGGGGTGGCTACACCTTC
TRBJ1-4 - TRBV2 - CASSDFGVNEKLFF TGTGCCAGCAGTGATTTCGGGGTTAATGAAAAACTGTTTTTT
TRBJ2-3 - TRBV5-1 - CASSLGRSQLTDTQYF TGCGCCAGCAGCCTAGGAAGGTCCCAACTCACAGATACGCAGTATTTT
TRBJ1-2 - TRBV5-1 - CASSPEGGVYYGYTF TGCGCCAGCAGCCCGGAGGGGGGAGTCTACTATGGCTACACCTTC
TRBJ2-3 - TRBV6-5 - CASSSPPDTQYF TGTGCCAGCAGTTCCCCCCCAGATACGCAGTATTTT
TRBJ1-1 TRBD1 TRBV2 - CASSLGQGRGKAFF TGTGCCAGCAGTTTGGGACAGGGACGGGGAAAAGCTTTCTTT
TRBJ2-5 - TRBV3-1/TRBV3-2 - CASSPLAHGGETQYF TGTGCCAGCAGTCCACTAGCACATGGGGGGGAGACCCAGTACTTC
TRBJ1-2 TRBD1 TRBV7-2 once CASSLAGTGDYGYTF TGTGCCAGCAGCTTAGCCGGGACAGGGGACTATGGCTACACCTTC
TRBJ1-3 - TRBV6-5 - CATSTKSGNTIYF TGTGCCACCTCGACAAAGTCTGGAAACACCATATATTTT
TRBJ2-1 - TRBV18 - CASSPPLAEYNEQFF TGTGCCAGCTCACCACCGCTAGCAGAATACAATGAGCAGTTCTTC
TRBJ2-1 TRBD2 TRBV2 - CASGELAGGQYEQFF TGTGCCAGCGGTGAACTAGCGGGAGGGCAATATGAGCAGTTCTTC